In its sample, the clone carrying this T cell receptor (beta chain) is medium-sized. CDR3 length equals 14 residues. Germline loops: CDR1 SGDLS, CDR2 YYNGEE. J gave up 2 bases and V 4 bases, and 2 bases lay outside the gene matches. Researchers placed 200,000 CFSE-labeled responder cells in culture with 200,000 irradiated, violet-dye-labeled stimulator cells. The authors sorted proliferating CFSE-low CD3+CD4+ and CD3+CD8+ responders after the reaction. This specimen belongs to a study of graft-versus-host responses after intestinal transplantation. Study-wide findings and caveats: GvH clone levels peaked in circulation, and this peak was associated with early post-transplant HvG declines.

The table came from immunoSEQ multiplex PCR; TCRdb's copy has only in-frame clones and leaves some out. The sample holds tens of thousands of clones, about 45% seen once. The clonotype originates from a human patient who was an organ donor for intestinal transplantation. The sample here was alloreactive CD8+ T cells from a mixed lymphocyte reaction culture, taken before transplantation. Regarding subset: CFSE-low proliferating T cells sorted from approximately 6-day pre-transplant mixed lymphocyte reaction (GvH or HvG direction). The genes are TRBV9 and TRBJ2-1, with 8 bases identical to TRBD2. The CDR3 DNA sequence: TGTGCCAGCAGCTCCGGGGGGGCCTACAATGAGCAGTTCTTC. Protein: CASSSGGAYNEQFF.